The 25 T cell receptor beta chains below were found in one sample sequenced in a study of blood T cell repertoires in COVID-19. Only in-frame clones appear in the TCRdb table, and some are missing; sequencing was by immunoSEQ multiplex PCR. Of about 250,000 clones in the sample, 80% to 90% were seen once. Sequenced sample: PBMCs or T cells enriched from blood (not recorded which). These receptors came from a woman under 30 who had recovered from COVID-19.

This clone was seen a single time. The gene calls are TRBV7-8 and TRBJ1-1; D not resolved. Germline V gene sequence: CDR1 SGHVS, CDR2 FQNEAQ. Trimming removed 1 base at V and 8 bases at J, with 5 bases between. CDR3 length equals 11 residues. The CDR3: CASSLEREAFF. The CDR3 DNA follows: TGTGCCAGCAGCTTAGAGAGGGAAGCTTTCTTT.

The chain couples TRBV20-1 to TRBJ2-3; 8 nucleotides agree with TRBD2. Germline values: CDR1 DFQATT, CDR2 SNEGSKA (reference sequence). The CDR3 runs 11 residues. The DNA for the CDR3 is TGCCTGGCGGGGGGCGAGGGTACGCAGTATTTT. This sequence encodes CLAGGEGTQYF.

This chain joins TRBV7-6 and TRBJ1-4; perhaps TRBD1 as D (5 bases). The CDR3 covers 12 residues. In germline, CDR1 is SGHVS, CDR2 FNYEAQ. The ends were cut back, 5 bases at V and 8 bases at J, with 9 bases in the middle. Here the CDR3 DNA reads TGTGCCAGCAGCCTCGGGGGGGAAAAACTGTTTTTT. Translated: CASSLGGEKLFF.

The rearrangement uses TRBV18 and TRBJ2-2; D is unresolved. The ends were cut back, 3 bases at V and 2 bases at J, with 19 bases in the middle. CDR3 size: 18 residues. CDR1 KGHSH and CDR2 LQKENI come from the germline V gene. The CDR3 nucleotides read TGTGCCAGCTCACCGGCGGCTTTGAGGAGACTTAACACCGGGGAGCTGTTTTTT. Translated: CASSPAALRRLNTGELFF.

This clone has only a few counts. CDR3 in DNA: TGTGCCAGCAGCTTACAGGGCGCGGTAAGGCAGCCCCAGCATTTT. It yields the protein CASSLQGAVRQPQHF. This sequence joins TRBV5-8 and TRBJ1-5; D possibly corresponds to TRBD1 (6 bases). Trimming removed 2 bases at V and 7 bases at J, with 16 bases between. The CDR3 totals 15 residues. Per the germline V gene, CDR1 is SGHTS and CDR2 is YDEGEE.

The V call is TRBV6-2 or TRBV6-3, the J call TRBJ2-7; 10 nucleotides match TRBD2. The CDR3 consists of 13 residues. The V segment lost 4 bases and the J segment 6 bases; nucleotides outside the gene matches: 3. Germline loops: CDR1 MNHEY, CDR2 SVGEGT. The CDR3 loop reads CASSWLAGVEQYF. CDR3 nucleotide sequence: TGTGCCAGCAGTTGGCTAGCGGGGGTCGAGCAGTACTTC.

V is TRBV28 and J is TRBJ1-2; 11 bases agree with TRBD1. Trimming cost V 7 bases and J 5 bases; bases outside gene matches: 6. CDR3 length: 14 amino acids. Looked up from germline, CDR1 is MDHEN and CDR2 is SYDVKM. The DNA for the CDR3 is TGTGCCAGCACTCCCGGGGACAGGGGGTATGGCTACACCTTC. The encoded protein is CASTPGDRGYGYTF.

J is TRBJ2-3 and V is TRBV5-1, with 7 nucleotides matching TRBD1. Unmatched junction bases numbered 9, after V lost 3 bases and J lost 2 bases. The germline V gene has CDR1 SGHRS and CDR2 YFSETQ. The CDR3 runs 16 residues. The DNA for the CDR3 is TGCGCCAGCAGCTCCGGGACAGCCTCATCCACAGATACGCAGTATTTT. Its translation: CASSSGTASSTDTQYF. Combining the CDR3 with reference TRBV5-1 and TRBJ2-3 gives the whole variable domain KAGVTQTPRYLIKTRGQQVTLSCSPISGHRSVSWYQQTPGQGLQFLFEYFSETQRNKGNFPGRFSGRQFSNSRSEMNVSTLELGDSALYLCASSSGTASSTDTQYFGPGTRLTVL.

In its sample, this clone was seen once. This rearrangement joins TRBV4-1 to TRBJ2-1; D not resolved. CDR1 and CDR2 from the germline V gene are MGHRA and YSYEKL. With 6 bases removed from V and 3 bases from J, the gap between germline ends came to 12 bases. The CDR3 runs 14 residues. The CDR3 loop reads CASSSLQNYNEQFF. CDR3 DNA: TGCGCCAGCAGTTCTCTTCAGAACTACAATGAGCAGTTCTTC.

A note on this clone: Distinct nucleotide sequences in the sample also encode this CDR3. This chain uses TRBV27 with TRBJ1-5, with 11 bases that match TRBD1. Germline loops: CDR1 MNHEY, CDR2 SMNVEV (reference sequence). This CDR3 has 13 residues. V was pared by 5 bases and J by 6 bases, with 0 bases of the junction left unmatched. The CDR3 DNA reads as TGTGCCAGCAGTGGGACAGGGGGTCAGCCCCAGCATTTT. Translated: CASSGTGGQPQHF.

The J gene is TRBJ1-2, the V gene TRBV5-6, with 10 bases matching TRBD1. This CDR3 has 15 amino acids. The V gene's germline CDR1 is SGHDT and CDR2 YYEEEE. V shed 4 bases, J shed 8 bases, and the junction held 11 bases outside the gene matches. The CDR3 DNA sequence: TGTGCCAGCAGCGGGAGGACAGGGGGTCTGGGAGGCTACACCTTC. Translating gives CASSGRTGGLGGYTF.

V gene TRBV15 combines with J gene TRBJ2-3; D unresolved. The CDR3 contains 15 residues. CDR1 is LNHNV, CDR2 YYDKDF, per germline (reference sequence). V dropped 5 bases and J dropped 0 bases, with 12 bases sitting between them. The CDR3 nucleotides are TGTGCCACCAGCGGGCTATCCCCTAGCACAGATACGCAGTATTTT. Protein: CATSGLSPSTDTQYF. Full variable domain (rest looked up from reference TRBV15 and TRBJ2-3): DAMVIQNPRYQVTQFGKPVTLSCSQTLNHNVMYWYQQKSSQAPKLLFHYYDKDFNNEADTPDNFQSRRPNTSFCFLDIRSPGLGDTAMYLCATSGLSPSTDTQYFGPGTRLTVL.

This clone has only one observation. V is TRBV12-3 or TRBV12-4 and J is TRBJ1-2; 10 nucleotides agree with TRBD1. After removal of 6 bases from V and 7 bases from J, the junction contained 5 bases not matched to a gene. The CDR3 runs to 13 residues. CDR3 loop: CASSQTGGSGYTF. Here the CDR3 DNA reads TGTGCCAGCAGCCAGACAGGGGGCAGTGGCTACACCTTC.

J is TRBJ2-7 and V is TRBV28; 8 bases map to TRBD1. Germline V lookup: CDR1 MDHEN, CDR2 SYDVKM. The V gene end was trimmed by 5 bases and the J gene end by 5 bases; junction bases not matched to a gene: 8. The CDR3 spans 14 residues. The CDR3 DNA is TGTGCCAGCAGTCCGGGGAACAGGGGGAACGAGCAGTACTTC. Translating gives CASSPGNRGNEQYF.

The chain recombines TRBV6-5 with TRBJ1-1; 9 nucleotides line up with TRBD1. V dropped 6 bases and J dropped 4; count of bases not matched to a gene: 6. The CDR3 has 14 amino acids. Germline V CDR1 and CDR2: MNHEY, SVGAGI. CDR3 sequence reads: CASRDRTGATEAFF. The DNA of the CDR3 is TGTGCCAGCAGAGACAGGACAGGGGCCACTGAAGCTTTCTTT.

The V gene is TRBV6-5, the J gene TRBJ1-5; TRBD1 might be the D (6 bases). CDR3 length: 14 residues. From germline, CDR1 is MNHEY and CDR2 SVGAGI. V lost 6 bases to trimming and J lost 5 bases, with 14 bases between them. CDR3 sequence reads: CASRPLTGDQPQHF. As DNA, the CDR3 is TGTGCCAGCAGACCCCTGACAGGCGATCAGCCCCAGCATTTT.

The chain employs TRBV4-1 and TRBJ1-2; 12 nucleotides match TRBD1. This CDR3 region has 15 residues. Losses at the gene ends were 3 bases for V and 8 bases for J; bases not matched to a gene: 7. The germline gives CDR1 MGHRA, CDR2 YSYEKL. The CDR3 bases are TGCGCCAGCAGCCACCCGGGACAGGGGGCGGACGGCTACACCTTC. Encoded protein: CASSHPGQGADGYTF.

Here the CDR3 DNA reads TGTGCCAGCTCCCCCGCCGCACAGGGCGAAAATGGCTACACCTTC. Residues: CASSPAAQGENGYTF. The V call is TRBV18, the J call TRBJ1-2, with D tentatively TRBD1 (6 bases). Looked up from germline, CDR1 is KGHSH and CDR2 is LQKENI. This CDR3 has 15 amino acids. V was clipped by 6 bases and J by 6 bases, with 20 bases between them. The variable domain in full, with the rest retrieved from reference TRBV18 and TRBJ1-2, is NAGVMQNPRHLVRRRGQEARLRCSPMKGHSHVYWYRQLPEEGLKFMVYLQKENIIDESGMPKERFSAEFPKEGPSILRIQQVVRGDSAAYFCASSPAAQGENGYTFGSGTRLTVV.

This chain links TRBV3-1 (or the pseudogene TRBV3-2) with TRBJ1-6, with no clear D. This CDR3 region has 13 residues. Trimming left V 1 base short and J 10 bases short, with 8 bases between. Germline CDR1 is LGHDT and CDR2 is YNNKEL (reference sequence). In DNA form, the CDR3 reads TGTGCCAGCAGCCAAGGTAATGAGTCACCCCTCCACTTT. Translating gives CASSQGNESPLHF.

V gene TRBV5-1 combines with J gene TRBJ1-2; tentative D call: TRBD1 (5 bases). Per the germline V gene, CDR1 is SGHRS and CDR2 is YFSETQ. The CDR3 has 13 amino acids. V lost 3 bases and J lost 5, with 11 bases in between. The CDR3 region has the DNA TGCGCCAGCAGCTCGACAGTAGAATATGGCTACACCTTC. Translation gives CASSSTVEYGYTF.

J is TRBJ2-7 and V is TRBV19; 11 nucleotides line up with TRBD1. Germline CDR1 LNHDA, CDR2 SQIVND (reference sequence). The CDR3 is made up of 14 amino acids. V dropped 8 bases and J dropped 4; count of bases not matched to a gene: 7. The CDR3 DNA is TGTGCCAGTCGACCGGGACAGGGGGTGTACGAGCAGTACTTC. It encodes CASRPGQGVYEQYF.

V and J are TRBV14 and TRBJ2-5; D unresolved. The length of the CDR3 is 15 residues. With 0 bases removed from V and 7 bases from J, the gap between germline ends came to 15 bases. Germline V gene data show CDR1 as SGHDN and CDR2 as FVKESK. CDR3 loop: CASSQDGPRWPTQYF. CDR3 nucleotides: TGTGCCAGCAGCCAAGATGGGCCTCGCTGGCCGACCCAGTACTTC.

The chain is built from TRBV28 and TRBJ1-3, with no clear D. Trimming shortened V by 6 bases and J by 0 bases, and 12 bases separated the two germline ends. The CDR3 is made up of 15 amino acids. Germline loops: CDR1 MDHEN, CDR2 SYDVKM. In DNA, the CDR3 is TGTGCCAGCAGCTCCAGGAAAATCTCTGGAAACACCATATATTTT. Protein product: CASSSRKISGNTIYF.

The J gene is TRBJ2-1, the V gene TRBV18, with 16 nucleotides matching TRBD2. Trimming removed 5 bases from V and 6 bases from J; junction bases left unmatched: 13. The CDR3 is 19 amino acids. The germline V gene has CDR1 KGHSH and CDR2 LQKENI. CDR3 nucleotides: TGTGCCAGCTCAGACCCCGGGACTAGCGGGGGGGTTGATCGCAATGAGCAGTTCTTC. This sequence encodes CASSDPGTSGGVDRNEQFF. The full variable domain, completed using reference TRBV18 and TRBJ2-1, is NAGVMQNPRHLVRRRGQEARLRCSPMKGHSHVYWYRQLPEEGLKFMVYLQKENIIDESGMPKERFSAEFPKEGPSILRIQQVVRGDSAAYFCASSDPGTSGGVDRNEQFFGPGTRLTVL.

The V and J genes are TRBV2 and TRBJ1-2; TRBD1 is a possible D gene (5 bases). This CDR3 is 15 amino acids long. The V end was cut by 3 bases, the J end by 4 bases, with 15 bases between. Germline loops: CDR1 SNHLY, CDR2 FYNNEI. CDR3 sequence: CASSEGLSPLYGYTF. CDR3 DNA sequence: TGTGCCAGCAGTGAGGGACTCTCCCCCCTCTATGGCTACACCTTC.